This is a list of T cell receptor beta chains from one sample in a study of T cell repertoires in cytomegalovirus infection. These TCRs' antigens remain unknown. TCRdb redid the calling of the reads with MiXCR, one entry per CDR3 protein. In the table there are tens of thousands of distinct CDR3 sequences, under 55% of which are singletons. The sample here was CD8+ T cells from cultured PBMCs, taken from culture after CMV antigen stimulation. Receptors originate from a human donor in good health (CMV status not recorded). Some clones in this sample may be carry-over from other donors' samples. Each CDR3 is given with its conserved first and last residue. The D gene is left open where the match is weak. Expanded clones get a size class; other rows say once, few or many, or leave the size out.

d_gene	v_gene	abundance	len	j_gene	CDR3nt	CDR3aa
-	TRBV7-6	-	15	TRBJ2-7	TGTGCCAGCACTCCAGGTTTGCGGGTTAATTACGAGCAGTACTTC	CASTPGLRVNYEQYF
-	TRBV7-9	-	14	TRBJ2-7	TGTGCCAGCAGCTCTCAGCTCCAGGGCGACGAGCAGTACTTC	CASSSQLQGDEQYF
-	TRBV7-9	-	14	TRBJ2-5	TGTGCCAGCAGTCGAGGACAACACCAAGAGACCCAGTACTTC	CASSRGQHQETQYF
TRBD2	TRBV7-3	few	16	TRBJ2-2	TGTGCCAGCAGCTTTGGACTAGCGGGACCCACCGGGGAGCTGTTTTTT	CASSFGLAGPTGELFF
TRBD2	TRBV11-2	few	16	TRBJ2-1	TGTGCCAGCAGCTTAGGTAGCGGGAGTGGTTACAATGAGCAGTTCTTC	CASSLGSGSGYNEQFF
-	TRBV7-8	many	18	TRBJ2-3	TGTGCCAGCAGCTTGCGAATCGGGGTGGGATCTAGCACAGATACGCAGTATTTT	CASSLRIGVGSSTDTQYF
TRBD2	TRBV20-1	-	18	TRBJ2-7	TGCAGTGGGGGAGGGGCGATTGATCTGATTAAAGACTCCTACGAGCAGTACTTC	CSGGGAIDLIKDSYEQYF
-	TRBV15	-	17	TRBJ2-4	TGTGCCACCAGCAGATCAGCACGGGCAGTAGCCAAAAACATTCAGTACTTC	CATSRSARAVAKNIQYF
TRBD2	TRBV5-4	-	15	TRBJ2-3	TGTGCCAGCAGTCCCAGCGGGGGGCCCCCCGATACGCAGTATTTT	CASSPSGGPPDTQYF
TRBD1	TRBV7-6	-	15	TRBJ2-1	TGTGCTAGCAGCCTTGACAGGGCCCCCTACAATGAGCAGTTCTTC	CASSLDRAPYNEQFF
TRBD1	TRBV11-2	-	14	TRBJ1-2	TGTGCCAGCAGCTGGGACAGGGAGACCTATGGCTACACCTTC	CASSWDRETYGYTF
TRBD2	TRBV7-9	-	15	TRBJ2-1	TGTGCCAGCAGCTTAACGGCGGGGGGCGGCAATGAGCAGTTCTTC	CASSLTAGGGNEQFF
-	TRBV12-3/TRBV12-4	few	15	TRBJ1-6	TGTGCCAGCACTTCTGGGGTTAATTATAATTCACCCCTCCACTTT	CASTSGVNYNSPLHF
-	TRBV28	-	17	TRBJ2-3	TGTGCCAGCAGTTCCCTTCAACAGGGCGCGGATATGGATACGCAGTATTTT	CASSSLQQGADMDTQYF
TRBD1	TRBV6-1	-	16	TRBJ2-1	TGTGCCAGCAGTGAACCTCCCGGGACAGGGTACAATGAGCAGTTCTTC	CASSEPPGTGYNEQFF
-	TRBV7-2	few	13	TRBJ1-1	TGTGCCAGCAGCTTATTGGCGGTAGATGAAGCTTTCTTT	CASSLLAVDEAFF
-	TRBV7-4	-	13	TRBJ2-7	TGTGCCAGCAGCCAAGTCGTAATGAGCGAGCAGTACTTC	CASSQVVMSEQYF
-	TRBV7-9	few	15	TRBJ2-7	TGTGCCAGCAGCTTACTTCCGGGTCCTCTTTACGAGCAGTACTTC	CASSLLPGPLYEQYF
-	TRBV7-4	-	12	TRBJ2-1	TGTGCCAGCAGCGGGGACTACAATGAGCAGTTCTTC	CASSGDYNEQFF
-	TRBV28	-	13	TRBJ2-7	TGTGCCAGCAGCCCCGGGGGAGTTTACGAGCAGTACTTC	CASSPGGVYEQYF
TRBD1	TRBV19	-	15	TRBJ1-2	TGTGCCAGTAGTATCAAGGCAGGGGGCGCGTGGGGCTACACCTTC	CASSIKAGGAWGYTF
TRBD1	TRBV7-9	-	15	TRBJ1-1	TGTGCCAGCAGCTCCCAGGGGGTCATGAACACTGAAGCTTTCTTT	CASSSQGVMNTEAFF
-	TRBV7-9	-	15	TRBJ2-2	TGTGCCAGCACCGCTTCCAAAGCCGGCGCCGGGGAGCTGTTTTTT	CASTASKAGAGELFF
-	TRBV7-3	-	15	TRBJ2-1	TGTGCCAGCAGCCCCGCGGGCGGGTACTACAATGAGCAGTTCTTC	CASSPAGGYYNEQFF
TRBD1	TRBV7-9	few	17	TRBJ1-4	TGTGCCAGCAGCTTAGGAGGACAGGGAACAACTAATGAAAAACTGTTTTTT	CASSLGGQGTTNEKLFF